The 31 T cell receptor beta chains below come from one sample, sequenced in a study of coeliac disease. Assay used: immunoSEQ multiplex PCR; TCRdb lists only in-frame clones, some missing. The top ten clones hold approximately 3.1% of a sample with several thousand clones, about 60% of them seen once. Sequenced material: lamina propria lymphocytes from the gut. These receptors were collected from a woman in her sixties or seventies with active celiac disease.

The gene calls are TRBV10-3 and TRBJ1-1, with a weak D call TRBD1 (5 bases). Germline lookup yields CDR1 ENHRY and CDR2 SYGVKD. Trimming took 3 bases from V and 6 from J, leaving 17 bases between them. There are 15 residues in the CDR3. CDR3 protein: CAISELRQFGAEAFF. In nucleotides, the CDR3 is TGTGCCATCAGTGAATTAAGACAGTTTGGGGCTGAAGCTTTCTTT.

The chain couples TRBV5-1 to TRBJ1-1; TRBD1 matches at 9 bases. Trimming removed 4 bases from V and 5 bases from J; junction bases left unmatched: 9. Germline V lookup: CDR1 SGHRS, CDR2 YFSETQ. This CDR3 contains 15 residues. CDR3 sequence reads: CASSPITGGKTEAFF. The CDR3 region has the DNA TGCGCCAGCAGCCCTATTACAGGGGGCAAAACTGAAGCTTTCTTT.

This chain joins TRBV6-5 and TRBJ2-1, with 7 bases that match TRBD1. The junction had 3 bases not matched to a gene; V was cut back by 6 bases and J by 4 bases. The CDR3 spans 13 residues. CDR1 and CDR2 (germline): MNHEY, SVGAGI. The CDR3 sequence: CASRTGHYNEQFF. The CDR3 DNA follows: TGTGCCAGCAGGACAGGGCATTACAATGAGCAGTTCTTC.

V is TRBV27 and J is TRBJ1-6; the D gene is possibly TRBD1 (5 bases). V dropped 2 bases and J dropped 10 bases, with 12 bases sitting between them. Germline loops: CDR1 MNHEY, CDR2 SMNVEV (reference sequence). The CDR3 runs 14 residues. CDR3: CASSLGRAASPLHF. As DNA, the CDR3 is TGTGCCAGCAGTTTAGGCAGGGCAGCCTCACCCCTCCACTTT.

The table lists this clone with a count of one. V usage is TRBV19 and J usage is TRBJ2-3; TRBD2 is a possible D gene (7 bases). The germline V and J ends were trimmed by 6 bases and 3 bases, with 16 bases remaining between them. From germline, CDR1 is LNHDA and CDR2 SQIVND (reference sequence). The CDR3 is made up of 15 amino acids. The CDR3 sequence is CASRNVGGRTDTQYF. The CDR3 region has the DNA TGTGCCAGTAGAAACGTCGGGGGGCGAACAGATACGCAGTATTTT. The entire variable domain, with the rest obtained from reference TRBV19 and TRBJ2-3, is as follows: DGGITQSPKYLFRKEGQNVTLSCEQNLNHDAMYWYRQDPGQGLRLIYYSQIVNDFQKGDIAEGYSVSREKKESFPLTVTSAQKNPTAFYLCASRNVGGRTDTQYFGPGTRLTVL.

This chain's CDR3 is CASSSDSTSYEQYF. Written as DNA, the CDR3 is TGCGCCAGCAGCTCCGACTCAACCTCCTACGAGCAGTACTTC. The chain links TRBV5-1 to TRBJ2-7; D call uncertain. Germline V CDR1 and CDR2: SGHRS, YFSETQ. Trimming took off 3 bases at V and 0 bases at J, with 10 bases between the two ends. This CDR3 spans 14 amino acids.

The V and J genes are TRBV6-1 and TRBJ1-3; D is perhaps TRBD1 (5 bases). Germline lookup yields CDR1 MNHNS and CDR2 SASEGT. The CDR3 is made up of 14 amino acids. The ends were cut back, 1 base at V and 8 bases at J, with 12 bases in the middle. The CDR3: CASSEVGGRHTIYF. The CDR3 DNA reads TGTGCCAGCAGTGAAGTGGGGGGTAGGCACACCATATATTTT.

The table lists this clone with a few counts. The rearrangement links TRBV18 to TRBJ2-3; TRBD1 aligns across 8 bases. V lost 4 bases and J lost 5; bases outside the gene matches: 5. The CDR3 runs 14 residues. The germline CDR1 and CDR2 sequences are KGHSH and LQKENI. As DNA, the CDR3 is TGTGCCAGCTCACGGACAGGGCGTAGAGATACGCAGTATTTT. Translating it yields CASSRTGRRDTQYF. The complete variable domain, with remaining parts taken from reference TRBV18 and TRBJ2-3, reads NAGVMQNPRHLVRRRGQEARLRCSPMKGHSHVYWYRQLPEEGLKFMVYLQKENIIDESGMPKERFSAEFPKEGPSILRIQQVVRGDSAAYFCASSRTGRRDTQYFGPGTRLTVL.

This chain uses TRBV5-4 with TRBJ1-6; 7 bases map to TRBD1. Germline CDR1 and CDR2: SGHNT and YYREEE (reference sequence). This CDR3 spans 15 amino acids. Trimming took 2 bases from V and 8 from J; bases not matched to a gene: 7. CDR3 in amino acids: CASSFGGQEDSPLHF. The CDR3 nucleotides are TGTGCCAGCAGCTTTGGAGGACAGGAGGATTCACCCCTCCACTTT.

V usage is TRBV6-5 and J usage is TRBJ1-3; TRBD1 agrees at 8 bases. After removal of 6 bases from V and 2 bases from J, the junction contained 6 bases not matched to a gene. Germline V CDR1 and CDR2: MNHEY, SVGAGI. The CDR3 is 15 amino acids. The CDR3 here is CASRPGQVAGNTIYF. CDR3 in DNA: TGTGCCAGCAGGCCGGGACAGGTCGCTGGAAACACCATATATTTT.

V gene TRBV7-9 combines with J gene TRBJ2-3, with TRBD2 identical over 15 bases. The CDR3 consists of 17 residues. Germline trimming cut 5 bases from V and 2 bases from J; bases unmatched to any gene: 5. Per the germline V gene, CDR1 is SEHNR and CDR2 is FQNEAQ (reference sequence). The CDR3 loop reads CASSPGLAGGYTDTQYF. CDR3 nucleotides: TGTGCCAGCAGCCCGGGACTAGCGGGGGGATACACAGATACGCAGTATTTT.

This chain uses TRBV2 with TRBJ1-4; D gene ambiguous. CDR3 length: 20 residues. V was trimmed by 7 bases and J by 4 bases, leaving 31 bases between them. Germline assignment: CDR1 SNHLY and CDR2 FYNNEI. CDR3 coding DNA: TGTGCCAGCAAGAGGAGAGAGGGCAGGAGATTGTCTCCCTATAATGAAAAACTGTTTTTT. Its translation is CASKRREGRRLSPYNEKLFF.

The chain links TRBV11-1 to TRBJ1-1; D unclear. Germline lookup yields CDR1 SGHAT and CDR2 FQDESV (reference sequence). V lost 3 bases and J 1 base, leaving 9 bases between the germline ends. The CDR3 consists of 14 residues. In nucleotides, the CDR3 is TGTGCCAGCAGCTTCCTCCAGTCGAACACTGAAGCTTTCTTT. Its protein is CASSFLQSNTEAFF.

In its sample, this clone was seen a few times. This chain links TRBV19 with TRBJ1-2; 7 bases are a match to TRBD1. J was trimmed by 5 bases and V by 7 bases; bases with no gene match: 7. CDR3 length: 13 amino acids. Germline lookup yields CDR1 LNHDA and CDR2 SQIVND (reference sequence). CDR3 in amino acids: CASNADRRYGYTF. DNA of the CDR3: TGTGCCAGTAATGCGGACAGGCGATATGGCTACACCTTC.

The V call is TRBV19, the J call TRBJ1-2; 10 bases are shared with TRBD1. CDR3 length equals 16 residues. The junction had 5 bases not matched to a gene; V was cut back by 4 bases and J by 0 bases. The germline V gene encodes CDR1 LNHDA and CDR2 SQIVND (reference sequence). This CDR3 reads CASSSLGTGANYGYTF. The DNA for the CDR3 is TGTGCCAGTAGTAGTCTTGGGACAGGGGCTAACTATGGCTACACCTTC.

V and J are TRBV19 and TRBJ2-5; D perhaps matches TRBD2 (5 bases). V shed 5 bases and J shed 4 bases, with 17 bases lying between them. The CDR3 contains 15 residues. Germline CDR1 LNHDA, CDR2 SQIVND (reference sequence). The CDR3 DNA reads TGTGCCAGTAGTCCGCGGACGGCCGGGGTAGAGACCCAGTACTTC. Its translation: CASSPRTAGVETQYF.

The chain employs TRBV4-1 and TRBJ1-4, with D possibly TRBD1 on 5 matching bases. Trimming shortened V by 5 bases and J by 8 bases, and 24 bases separated the two germline ends. Germline assignment: CDR1 MGHRA and CDR2 YSYEKL. The CDR3 is 17 residues long. The CDR3 DNA is TGCGCCAGCAGCGCTGCGGGGGTGCGGGACCTCTGGGAAAAACTGTTTTTT. Its translation is CASSAAGVRDLWEKLFF.

There are a few counts of this clone. This chain connects TRBV30 to TRBJ1-5; TRBD1 matches 7 bases. J was trimmed by 0 bases and V by 0 bases; bases with no gene match: 8. From germline, CDR1 is GTSNPN and CDR2 SVGIG (reference sequence). The CDR3 consists of 17 residues. The CDR3 region is CAWSVDRVGNSNQPQHF. CDR3 DNA: TGTGCCTGGAGTGTAGACAGGGTGGGGAATAGCAATCAGCCCCAGCATTTT.

The genes are TRBV7-3 and TRBJ1-1; 10 bases are a match to TRBD1. The CDR3 spans 15 residues. Germline trimming cut 3 bases from V and 3 bases from J; bases unmatched to any gene: 4. Germline assignment: CDR1 SGHTA and CDR2 FQGTGA. CDR3 nucleotide sequence: TGTGCCAGCAGCTTGACAGGGGGCAACGACACTGAAGCTTTCTTT. This translates into CASSLTGGNDTEAFF.

The chain carries TRBV4-3 and TRBJ2-1, with D perhaps TRBD2 (6 bases). Germline CDR1 reads LGHNA; CDR2 reads YSLEER. The CDR3 spans 15 residues. The V gene lost 1 base and the J gene lost 8 bases, with 15 bases spanning the gap. The CDR3 loop reads CASSQGAGGWDEQFF. CDR3 coding DNA: TGCGCCAGCAGCCAAGGGGCCGGGGGTTGGGATGAGCAGTTCTTC.

The rearrangement uses TRBV29-1 and TRBJ2-2; 11 bases fit TRBD2. The trim removed 7 bases at V and 4 bases at J, leaving 8 bases unmatched. In germline, CDR1 is SQVTM, CDR2 ANQGSEA. This CDR3 is built from 15 residues. Here the CDR3 DNA reads TGCAGCGCGACCGGACTAGCGGGCCGCACCGGGGAGCTGTTTTTT. Encoded protein: CSATGLAGRTGELFF.

The chain combines TRBV18 with TRBJ2-7; no definite D call. Trimming took off 2 bases at V and 5 bases at J, with 7 bases between the two ends. The CDR3 length is 12 residues. The germline CDR1 and CDR2 sequences are KGHSH and LQKENI. The DNA for the CDR3 is TGTGCCAGCTCACCAGAGGTCAACGAGCAGTACTTC. This gives the protein CASSPEVNEQYF.

This clone was observed a handful of times. J is TRBJ2-2 and V is TRBV5-1; no definite D call. The V and J ends lost 6 bases and 1 base respectively, with 7 bases between them. This CDR3 region has 13 residues. Germline CDR1 and CDR2: SGHRS and YFSETQ. This CDR3 is CASKPENTGELFF. CDR3 nucleotides: TGCGCCAGCAAGCCTGAGAACACCGGGGAGCTGTTTTTT.

A word on this clone: Other DNA sequences in this sample translate to the same CDR3. The chain has TRBV6-5 and TRBJ1-1; 7 nucleotides align to TRBD1. The CDR3 runs to 13 residues. Looked up from germline, CDR1 is MNHEY and CDR2 is SVGAGI. Unmatched junction bases numbered 4, after V lost 6 bases and J lost 3 bases. The CDR3 DNA sequence: TGTGCCAGCAGGCAGGGACAGCACACTGAAGCTTTCTTT. Translating it yields CASRQGQHTEAFF.

V is TRBV6-5 and J is TRBJ1-2, with unresolved D. Germline V gene lookup returns CDR1 MNHEY and CDR2 SVGAGI. CDR3 length equals 15 residues. With 6 bases removed from V and 0 bases from J, the gap between germline ends came to 14 bases. The CDR3 protein is CASRPFLLANYGYTF. As DNA, the CDR3 is TGTGCCAGCAGGCCGTTTCTTTTAGCTAACTATGGCTACACCTTC.

Only a few counts were recorded for this clone. The rearrangement uses TRBV7-8 and TRBJ2-3; 8 bases agree with TRBD2. The trim removed 3 bases at V and 2 bases at J, leaving 7 bases unmatched. This CDR3 spans 16 amino acids. Germline V lookup: CDR1 SGHVS, CDR2 FQNEAQ. As DNA, the CDR3 is TGTGCCAGCAGCTTCGACGGGGGGGCGGTCACAGATACGCAGTATTTT. It is translated as CASSFDGGAVTDTQYF.

This clone is deemed medium-sized. The chain combines TRBV4-3 with TRBJ1-4, with D hard to call. Germline lookup yields CDR1 LGHNA and CDR2 YSLEER. V was pared by 0 bases and J by 8 bases, with 13 bases between. CDR3 length: 15 residues. The CDR3 here is CASSQDGMPREKLFF. The CDR3 coding sequence is TGCGCCAGCAGCCAAGATGGCATGCCCAGGGAAAAACTGTTTTTT.

The rearrangement links TRBV5-4 to TRBJ2-7; 8 bases agree with TRBD1. Germline V gene sequence: CDR1 SGHNT, CDR2 YYREEE (reference sequence). V gave up 3 bases and J gave up 3 bases; unmatched junction bases: 11. This CDR3 spans 16 amino acids. CDR3 in DNA: TGTGCCAGCAGCTCTCCGACAGACAGGGGCATCTACGAGCAGTACTTC. Translation gives CASSSPTDRGIYEQYF.

V usage is TRBV9 and J usage is TRBJ1-2; possible D gene TRBD1, 5 bases. Germline assignment: CDR1 SGDLS and CDR2 YYNGEE. Trimming removed 4 bases at V and 6 bases at J, with 19 bases between. This CDR3 comprises 15 residues. CDR3 bases: TGTGCCAGCAGCCAGGCCGGGGGTGGCCTAAATGGCTACACCTTC. Translating gives CASSQAGGGLNGYTF.

This clone was counted only a few times. J is TRBJ2-5 and V is TRBV5-6, with 8 bases matching TRBD1. Germline-derived CDR1 and CDR2 are SGHDT and YYEEEE. This CDR3 contains 15 residues. J was trimmed by 3 bases and V by 7 bases; bases with no gene match: 11. The DNA of the CDR3 is TGTGCCAGCCCCCTGGGGGACAGGAGAGAAGAGACCCAGTACTTC. Translation: CASPLGDRREETQYF.

In this sample, this clone turned up a few times. This chain uses TRBV7-9 with TRBJ2-1, with 7 bases aligning to TRBD1. Germline values: CDR1 SEHNR, CDR2 FQNEAQ (reference sequence). J was trimmed by 6 bases and V by 2 bases; bases with no gene match: 7. The CDR3 loop spans 15 amino acids. The chain's CDR3 is CASSLQTGLSNEQFF. The CDR3 DNA reads as TGTGCCAGCAGCTTACAGACAGGGCTCAGCAATGAGCAGTTCTTC.